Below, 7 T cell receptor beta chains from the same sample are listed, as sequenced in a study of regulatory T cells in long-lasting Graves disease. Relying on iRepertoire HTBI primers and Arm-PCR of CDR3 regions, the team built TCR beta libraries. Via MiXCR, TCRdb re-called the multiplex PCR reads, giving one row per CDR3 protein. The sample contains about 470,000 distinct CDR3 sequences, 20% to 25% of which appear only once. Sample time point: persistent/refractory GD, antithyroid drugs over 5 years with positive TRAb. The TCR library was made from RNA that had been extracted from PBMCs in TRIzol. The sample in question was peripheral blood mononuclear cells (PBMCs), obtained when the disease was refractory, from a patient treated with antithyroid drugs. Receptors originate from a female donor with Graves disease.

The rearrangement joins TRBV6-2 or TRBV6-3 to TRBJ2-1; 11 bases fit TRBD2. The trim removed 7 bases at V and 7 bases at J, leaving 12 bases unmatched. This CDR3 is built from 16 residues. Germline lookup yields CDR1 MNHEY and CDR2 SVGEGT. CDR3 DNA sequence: TGTGCCAGCAATGGGGTAGCGGGAGGGCCAGTGAATGAGCAGTTCTTC. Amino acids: CASNGVAGGPVNEQFF.

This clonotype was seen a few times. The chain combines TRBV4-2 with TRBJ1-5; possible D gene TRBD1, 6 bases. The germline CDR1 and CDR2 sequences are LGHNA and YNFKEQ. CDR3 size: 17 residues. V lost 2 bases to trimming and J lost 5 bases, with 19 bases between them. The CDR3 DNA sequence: TGTGCCAGCAGCCAAATAGGACGTTTTCGGGGGCATCAGCCCCAGCATTTT. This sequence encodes CASSQIGRFRGHQPQHF.

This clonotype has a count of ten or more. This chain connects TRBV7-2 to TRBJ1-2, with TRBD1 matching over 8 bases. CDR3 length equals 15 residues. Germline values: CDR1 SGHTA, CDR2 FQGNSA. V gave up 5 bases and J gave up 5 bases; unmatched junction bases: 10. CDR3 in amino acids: CASSEGTGPNYGYTF. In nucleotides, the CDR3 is TGTGCCAGCAGCGAAGGGACAGGACCCAATTATGGCTACACCTTC.

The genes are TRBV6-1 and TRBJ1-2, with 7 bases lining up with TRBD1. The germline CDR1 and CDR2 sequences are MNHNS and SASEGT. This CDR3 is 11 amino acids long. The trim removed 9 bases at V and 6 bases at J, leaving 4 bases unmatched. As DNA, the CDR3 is TGTGCCAGTAGACAGGGTGATGGCTACACCTTC. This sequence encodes CASRQGDGYTF.

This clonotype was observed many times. CDR3 in DNA: TGTGCCAGCAGTTTAGCAGGGGGCGAATACGAGCAGTACTTC. Amino acids: CASSLAGGEYEQYF. The genes are TRBV28 and TRBJ2-7, with 8 bases lining up with TRBD1. CDR3 size: 14 residues. V lost 2 bases and J lost 4; bases outside the gene matches: 4. Germline V gene data show CDR1 as MDHEN and CDR2 as SYDVKM. Combining the CDR3 with reference TRBV28 and TRBJ2-7 gives the whole variable domain DVKVTQSSRYLVKRTGEKVFLECVQDMDHENMFWYRQDPGLGLRLIYFSYDVKMKEKGDIPEGYSVSREKKERFSLILESASTNQTSMYLCASSLAGGEYEQYFGPGTRLTVT.

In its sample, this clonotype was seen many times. The CDR3 nucleotides are TGTGCCAGCAGCTTGGGACTAGCGGGAAGAGAGACCCAGTACTTC. Translated, it gives CASSLGLAGRETQYF. The V call is TRBV11-1, the J call TRBJ2-5; 13 bases map to TRBD2. Trimming took 3 bases from V and 4 from J; bases not matched to a gene: 2. The CDR3 runs to 15 residues. The germline CDR1 and CDR2 sequences are SGHAT and FQDESV (reference sequence).

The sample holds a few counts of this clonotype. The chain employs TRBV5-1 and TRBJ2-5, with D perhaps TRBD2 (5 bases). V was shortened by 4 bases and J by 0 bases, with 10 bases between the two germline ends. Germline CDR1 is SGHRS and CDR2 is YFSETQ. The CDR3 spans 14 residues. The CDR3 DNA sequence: TGCGCCAGCAGCCGGTTGGAGGACCAAGAGACCCAGTACTTC. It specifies CASSRLEDQETQYF.